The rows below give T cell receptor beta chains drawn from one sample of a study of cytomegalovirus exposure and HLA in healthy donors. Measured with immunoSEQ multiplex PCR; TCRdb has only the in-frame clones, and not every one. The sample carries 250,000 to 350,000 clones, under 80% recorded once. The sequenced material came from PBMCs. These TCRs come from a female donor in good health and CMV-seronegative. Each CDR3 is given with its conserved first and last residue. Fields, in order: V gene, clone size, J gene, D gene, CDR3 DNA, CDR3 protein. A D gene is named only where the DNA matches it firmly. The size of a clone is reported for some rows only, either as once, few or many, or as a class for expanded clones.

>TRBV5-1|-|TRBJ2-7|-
TGCGCCAGCAGCTTGCTCCCCATAAACAGCTACGAGCAGTACTTC
CASSLLPINSYEQYF
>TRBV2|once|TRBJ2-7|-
TGTGCCAGCACCCCCGCCCGGGAGCAGTACTTC
CASTPAREQYF
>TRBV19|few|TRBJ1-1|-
TGTGCCAGTATGTCAGTTTCGACAGTGAACACTGAAGCTTTCTTT
CASMSVSTVNTEAFF
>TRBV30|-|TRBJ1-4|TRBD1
TGTGCCTGGAGTGTAGGGCAGGGGGGCGAAAAACTGTTTTTT
CAWSVGQGGEKLFF
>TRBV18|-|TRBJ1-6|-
TGTGCCAGCTCACCAATTCCCGGACAGATAAATTCACCCCTCCACTTT
CASSPIPGQINSPLHF
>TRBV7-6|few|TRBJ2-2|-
TGTGCCAGCAGCTTAGTTCTAGAAACGAACACCGGGGAGCTGTTTTTT
CASSLVLETNTGELFF
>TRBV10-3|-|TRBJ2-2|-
TGTGCCATCAGTACTGAAACTCATCAGGACGGGGAGCTGTTTTTT
CAISTETHQDGELFF
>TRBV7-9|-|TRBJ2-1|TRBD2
TGTGCCAGCAGCTTATATACTAGCGGGAGGGCATCCTACAATGAGCAGTTCTTC
CASSLYTSGRASYNEQFF
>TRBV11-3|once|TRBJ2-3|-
TGTGCCAGCAGCCGAGGGATCACAGATACGCAGTATTTT
CASSRGITDTQYF
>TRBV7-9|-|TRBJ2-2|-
TGTGCCAGCAACCGGGACACCGGGGAGCTGTTTTTT
CASNRDTGELFF
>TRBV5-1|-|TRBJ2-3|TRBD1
TGCGCCAGCAGCTTGGGGCCAGGGGGCTGGACAGATACGCAGTATTTT
CASSLGPGGWTDTQYF
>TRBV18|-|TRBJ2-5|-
TGTGCCAGCTCACGCTCCAGGGTTGGGGAGACCCAGTACTTC
CASSRSRVGETQYF
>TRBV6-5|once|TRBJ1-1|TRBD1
TGTGCCAGCAGTGAGGACAGGGGGCGCCCCGAAGCTTTCTTT
CASSEDRGRPEAFF
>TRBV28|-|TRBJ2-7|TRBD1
TGTGCCAGCAGTCCACCGGGACAGAAAATCTCCTACGAGCAGTACTTC
CASSPPGQKISYEQYF
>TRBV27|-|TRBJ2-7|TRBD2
TGTGCCAGCAGTTTAAGGCGGGAGGGGGCCTCCTACGAGCAGTACTTC
CASSLRREGASYEQYF
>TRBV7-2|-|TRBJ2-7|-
TGTGCCAGCAGCTTAGCGACAGTCCAGTACGAGCAGTACTTC
CASSLATVQYEQYF
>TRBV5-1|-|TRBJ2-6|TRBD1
TGCGCCAGCCGCACAGGGGCCTCTGGGGCCAACGTCCTGACTTTC
CASRTGASGANVLTF
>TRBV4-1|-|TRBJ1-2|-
TGCGCCAGCAGCCAAGTGGGAGGAAAAAAATCAAACTATGGCTACACCTTC
CASSQVGGKKSNYGYTF
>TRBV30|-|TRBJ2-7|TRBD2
TGTGCCTGGAGTCTGACTAGCGGGAGTTACGAGCAGTACTTC
CAWSLTSGSYEQYF
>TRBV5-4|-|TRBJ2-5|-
TGTGCCAGCATGGGGGGGCATGAAGAGACCCAGTACTTC
CASMGGHEETQYF
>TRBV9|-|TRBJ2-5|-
TGTGCCAGCGCGATGGGGAGCGGATACCAAGAGACCCAGTACTTC
CASAMGSGYQETQYF
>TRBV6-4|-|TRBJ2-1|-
TGTGCCAGCAGTGTCTCTACCAACCAACTCAATGAGCAGTTCTTC
CASSVSTNQLNEQFF
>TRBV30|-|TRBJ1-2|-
TGTGCCTGGAGTTTACGGAGGGGTCGGGAAGGCTACACCTTC
CAWSLRRGREGYTF
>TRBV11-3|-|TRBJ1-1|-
TGTGCCAGCAGCTGGGGAGGGGGGTCCGTGAACACTGAAGCTTTCTTT
CASSWGGGSVNTEAFF
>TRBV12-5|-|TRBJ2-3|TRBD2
TGTGCTAGTGGGTCAACTAGCGGGAGAGTGGCAGATACGCAGTATTTT
CASGSTSGRVADTQYF
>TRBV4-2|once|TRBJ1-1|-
TGTGCCAGCAGCTACAGGACTATGAACACTGAAGCTTTCTTT
CASSYRTMNTEAFF
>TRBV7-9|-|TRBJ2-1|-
TGTGCCAGCAGCTTATCCCTCAGTTCCATCTACAATGAGCAGTTCTTC
CASSLSLSSIYNEQFF
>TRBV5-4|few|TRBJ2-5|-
TGTGCCAGCAGCGAACAGGGTATCGGGGAGACCCAGTACTTC
CASSEQGIGETQYF
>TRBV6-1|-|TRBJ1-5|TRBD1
TGTGCCAGCCAGGGACAGGGGGTAAGAAATCAGCCCCAGCATTTT
CASQGQGVRNQPQHF
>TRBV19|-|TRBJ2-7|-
TGTGCCAGTAGTATCGGGGAAGGGCGCGAGCAGTACTTC
CASSIGEGREQYF
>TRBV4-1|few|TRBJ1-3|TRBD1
TGCGCCAGCAGCCCCGACAGGGGAACTGGAAACACCATATATTTT
CASSPDRGTGNTIYF
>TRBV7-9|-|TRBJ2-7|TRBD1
TGTGCCAGCAGCGACCGCGGGACAGGGACCCACGAGCAGTACTTC
CASSDRGTGTHEQYF
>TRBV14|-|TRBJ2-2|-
TGTGCCAGCAGCCAAGGAGTAGTCGGGGAGCTGTTTTTT
CASSQGVVGELFF
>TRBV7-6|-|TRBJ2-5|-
TGTGCCAGCAGCTCCTATAACCGGGAGACCCAGTACTTC
CASSSYNRETQYF
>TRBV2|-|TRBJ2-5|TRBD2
TGTGCCAGCCAGACTAGCGGGAGTGGCCAAGAGACCCAGTACTTC
CASQTSGSGQETQYF
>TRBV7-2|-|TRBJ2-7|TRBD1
TGTGCCAGCAGCCCCGTAGGGGGCCCCTCCTACGAGCAGTACTTC
CASSPVGGPSYEQYF
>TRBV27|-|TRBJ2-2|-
TGTGCCAGCAGTCTGAGGAGGGCGAACACCGGGGAGCTGTTTTTT
CASSLRRANTGELFF
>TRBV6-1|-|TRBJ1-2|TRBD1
TGTGCCGGCGGAGGGACAGGGGGTGGCTACACCTTC
CAGGGTGGGYTF
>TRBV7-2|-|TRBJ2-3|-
TGTGCCAGCAGCCGGAGCGGAGCCACAGATACGCAGTATTTT
CASSRSGATDTQYF
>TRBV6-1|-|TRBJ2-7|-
TGTGCCAGCTCGCGCCTTCCCTCCTACGAGCAGTACTTC
CASSRLPSYEQYF
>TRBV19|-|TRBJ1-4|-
TGTGCCAGTAGTACCGGACAGCTTAATGAAAAACTGTTTTTT
CASSTGQLNEKLFF
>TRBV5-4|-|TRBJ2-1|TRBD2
TGTGCCAGCAGCCGGGGGGGGACTGACTCCTACAATGAGCAGTTCTTC
CASSRGGTDSYNEQFF
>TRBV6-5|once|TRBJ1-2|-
TGTGCCAGCAGTCGGACAGCTAACTATGGCTACACCTTC
CASSRTANYGYTF
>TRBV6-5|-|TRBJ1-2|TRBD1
TGTGCCAGCAGTTACACCTCAGGGGGTAAACGCGGCTACACCTTC
CASSYTSGGKRGYTF
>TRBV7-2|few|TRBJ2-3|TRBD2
TGTGCCAGCAGCCAACTAGCGGGACGCACAGATACGCAGTATTTT
CASSQLAGRTDTQYF
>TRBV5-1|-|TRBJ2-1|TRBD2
TGCGCCAGCAGCACGGGCGGGGGGCCTTACAATGAGCAGTTCTTC
CASSTGGGPYNEQFF
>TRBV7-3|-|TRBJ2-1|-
TGTGCCAGCAGCTTAACCAGGGCAGGTGAGCAGTTCTTC
CASSLTRAGEQFF
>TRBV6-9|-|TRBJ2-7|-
TGTGCCAGCAGTTATCGGCTACGACTAAGTACCTACGAGCAGTACTTC
CASSYRLRLSTYEQYF
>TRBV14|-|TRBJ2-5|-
TGTGCCAGCAGTCGCCCGGGTGGGGAGACCCAGTACTTC
CASSRPGGETQYF
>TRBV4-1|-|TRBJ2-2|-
TGCGCCAGCAGCCACCTAGCCGGGGAGCTGTTTTTT
CASSHLAGELFF